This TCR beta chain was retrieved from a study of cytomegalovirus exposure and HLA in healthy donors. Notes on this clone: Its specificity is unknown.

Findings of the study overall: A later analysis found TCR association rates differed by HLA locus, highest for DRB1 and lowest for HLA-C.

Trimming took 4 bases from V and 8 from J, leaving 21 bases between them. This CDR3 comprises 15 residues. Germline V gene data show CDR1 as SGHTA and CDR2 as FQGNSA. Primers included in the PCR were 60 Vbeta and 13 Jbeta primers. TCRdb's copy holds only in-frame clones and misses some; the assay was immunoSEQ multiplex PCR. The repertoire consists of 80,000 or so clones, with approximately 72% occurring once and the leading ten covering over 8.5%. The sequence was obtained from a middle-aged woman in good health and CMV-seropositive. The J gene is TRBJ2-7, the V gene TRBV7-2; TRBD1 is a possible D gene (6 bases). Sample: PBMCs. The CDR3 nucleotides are TGTGCCAGCAGCTCGAATGGGGGCGACTGGTCTCAGCAGTACTTC. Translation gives CASSSNGGDWSQQYF.